Detailed here is one TCR beta chain. This entry is derived from a study of OX40 agonist ivuxolimab in advanced cancers. Only in-frame clones appear in the TCRdb table, and some are missing; sequencing was by immunoSEQ multiplex PCR. The data show roughly 91,000 clones, around 95% seen once. This CDR3 spans 13 amino acids. CDR1 and CDR2 from the germline V gene are LNHDA and SQIVND (reference sequence). The ends lost 5 bases at V and 5 bases at J; junction bases unmatched: 5. The J gene is TRBJ2-7, the V gene TRBV19, with 8 nucleotides matching TRBD1. The TCR sequence derives from an adult with an advanced solid tumor such as melanoma, head and neck, liver or kidney cancer. The sample consisted of CD4+ or CD8+ T cells sorted from blood, taken in a trial of the OX40 agonist ivuxolimab. The CDR3 loop reads CASSSQGANEQYF. In nucleotides, the CDR3 is TGTGCCAGTAGTTCCCAGGGGGCCAACGAGCAGTACTTC.